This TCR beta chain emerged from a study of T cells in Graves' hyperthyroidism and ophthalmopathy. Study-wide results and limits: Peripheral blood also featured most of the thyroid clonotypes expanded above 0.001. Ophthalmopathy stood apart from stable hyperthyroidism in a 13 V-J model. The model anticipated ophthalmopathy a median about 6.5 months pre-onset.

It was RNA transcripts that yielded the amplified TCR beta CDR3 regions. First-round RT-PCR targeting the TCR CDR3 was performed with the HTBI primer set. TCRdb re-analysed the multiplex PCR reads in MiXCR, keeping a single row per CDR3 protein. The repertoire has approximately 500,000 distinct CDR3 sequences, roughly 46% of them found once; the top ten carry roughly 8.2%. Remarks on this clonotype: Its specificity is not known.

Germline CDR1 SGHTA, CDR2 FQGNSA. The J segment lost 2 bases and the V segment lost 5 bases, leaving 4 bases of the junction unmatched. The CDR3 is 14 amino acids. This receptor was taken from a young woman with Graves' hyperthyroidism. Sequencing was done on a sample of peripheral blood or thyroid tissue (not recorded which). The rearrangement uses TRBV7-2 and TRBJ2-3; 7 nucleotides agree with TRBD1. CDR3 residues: CASSLRGTTDTQYF. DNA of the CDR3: TGTGCCAGCAGCCTCAGGGGGACCACAGATACGCAGTATTTT.